The 15 T cell receptor beta chains below all came from one sample that was sequenced in a study of cytomegalovirus exposure and HLA in healthy donors. Use of 60 Vbeta and 13 Jbeta primers characterized the PCR. Only in-frame clones appear in the TCRdb table, and some are missing; sequencing was by immunoSEQ multiplex PCR. The data contain 120,000 or so clones, 50% to 75% of them singletons. The source material was PBMCs. These receptors all stem from a woman in her forties in good health and CMV-seropositive.

The rearrangement links TRBV15 to TRBJ2-1, with TRBD2 identical over 9 bases. The V and J ends lost 1 base and 6 bases, in that order; junction bases with no gene match: 7. CDR3 length: 16 residues. The germline gives CDR1 LNHNV, CDR2 YYDKDF (reference sequence). CDR3 in amino acids: CATSRVGTSISNEQFF. The CDR3 DNA follows: TGTGCCACCAGCAGAGTCGGGACTAGCATTAGCAATGAGCAGTTCTTC.

This sequence joins TRBV6-1 and TRBJ1-1; no clear D gene. Germline lookup yields CDR1 MNHNS and CDR2 SASEGT. There are 13 residues in the CDR3. Trimming removed 4 bases at V and 1 base at J, with 7 bases between. CDR3: CASSVERNTEAFF. As DNA, the CDR3 is TGTGCCAGCAGTGTAGAGAGGAACACTGAAGCTTTCTTT.

The chain uses TRBV19 and TRBJ1-5; TRBD1 matches 12 bases. The junction had 9 bases not matched to a gene; V was cut back by 5 bases and J by 1 base. CDR3 length: 18 amino acids. CDR1 is LNHDA and CDR2 is SQIVND in the germline V gene (reference sequence). CDR3 DNA sequence: TGTGCCAGTAGTTCAACCGGGACAGGGGGCAGGAGCAATCAGCCCCAGCATTTT. Its protein product is CASSSTGTGGRSNQPQHF.

The genes are TRBV28 and TRBJ2-2; 8 nucleotides agree with TRBD1. The CDR3 totals 15 residues. Looked up from germline, CDR1 is MDHEN and CDR2 is SYDVKM. Losses at the gene ends were 6 bases for V and 2 bases for J; bases not matched to a gene: 5. CDR3 residues: CASRLGQANTGELFF. The CDR3 nucleotides are TGTGCCAGCAGGTTGGGACAGGCCAACACCGGGGAGCTGTTTTTT.

This clone has just a few counts. The V call is TRBV28, the J call TRBJ2-3, with 7 bases matching TRBD2. CDR1 is MDHEN and CDR2 is SYDVKM in the germline V gene. The V and J ends lost 7 bases and 3 bases, in that order; junction bases with no gene match: 13. CDR3 length: 16 amino acids. CDR3 bases: TGTGCCAGCACACTTGGGCGGGGGACGAGGACAGATACGCAGTATTTT. This sequence encodes CASTLGRGTRTDTQYF.

V and J are TRBV5-4 and TRBJ2-3; 8 nucleotides match TRBD1. The CDR3 length is 15 residues. V dropped 6 bases and J dropped 1; count of bases not matched to a gene: 7. Germline values: CDR1 SGHNT, CDR2 YYREEE (reference sequence). CDR3 bases: TGTGCCAGCACGCAGGGGGCTGAAGGCACAGATACGCAGTATTTT. This codes for CASTQGAEGTDTQYF.

The V call is TRBV9, the J call TRBJ2-3; D is uncertain. V lost 2 bases to trimming and J lost 1 base, with 5 bases between them. The CDR3 sequence is 13 residues long. CDR1 and CDR2 from the germline V gene are SGDLS and YYNGEE. The CDR3: CASSVVGTDTQYF. The CDR3 DNA sequence: TGTGCCAGCAGCGTTGTCGGCACAGATACGCAGTATTTT.

A few counts support this clone. The chain employs TRBV5-1 and TRBJ2-7; D is possibly TRBD2 (5 bases). Germline V gene sequence: CDR1 SGHRS, CDR2 YFSETQ. The V end lost 1 base, the J end lost 3 bases, and 14 bases lay between the germline ends. The CDR3 runs to 15 residues. CDR3 in amino acids: CASSLFPAEGYEQYF. The CDR3 coding sequence is TGCGCCAGCAGCTTGTTCCCCGCTGAGGGCTACGAGCAGTACTTC.

The rearrangement links TRBV19 to TRBJ2-7, with D tentatively TRBD1 (5 bases). The V end lost 5 bases, the J end lost 2 bases, and 7 bases lay between the germline ends. Germline assignment: CDR1 LNHDA and CDR2 SQIVND (reference sequence). CDR3 length equals 12 residues. CDR3 DNA: TGTGCCAGTAGTGACAGAACCTACGAGCAGTACTTC. It translates to CASSDRTYEQYF.

The chain is built from TRBV15 and TRBJ1-4, with a weak D call TRBD1 (5 bases). Trimming left V 4 bases short and J 4 bases short, with 16 bases between. Germline assignment: CDR1 LNHNV and CDR2 YYDKDF (reference sequence). CDR3 size: 16 residues. The CDR3 region has the DNA TGTGCCACCAGCACCTCCCGGGGGGGATTTAATGAAAAACTGTTTTTT. Its protein product is CATSTSRGGFNEKLFF.

This clone was seen a few times. The chain has TRBV5-6 and TRBJ2-2, with D perhaps matching TRBD1 (5 bases). Deletions cut 3 bases from V and 5 bases from J, with 14 bases between. This CDR3 has 15 amino acids. Per germline, CDR1 SGHDT and CDR2 YYEEEE. This CDR3 is CASSSWTQGTGELFF. CDR3 in DNA: TGTGCCAGCAGCTCGTGGACCCAGGGAACCGGGGAGCTGTTTTTT.

The chain is built from TRBV25-1 and TRBJ1-1, with D perhaps TRBD1 (6 bases). The germline CDR1 and CDR2 sequences are MGHDK and SYGVNS. This CDR3 is built from 15 residues. V shed 2 bases and J shed 0 bases, with 10 bases lying between them. The DNA of the CDR3 is TGTGCCAGCAGTGAAGGGGACACTGTGAACACTGAAGCTTTCTTT. Encoded protein: CASSEGDTVNTEAFF. Variable domain in full (rest from reference TRBV25-1 and TRBJ1-1): EADIYQTPRYLVIGTGKKITLECSQTMGHDKMYWYQQDPGMELHLIHYSYGVNSTEKGDLSSESTVSRIRTEHFPLTLESARPSHTSQYLCASSEGDTVNTEAFFGQGTRLTVV.

This sequence joins TRBV6-5 and TRBJ2-5, with D perhaps matching TRBD1 (6 bases). The V end lost 2 bases, the J end lost 5 bases, and 12 bases lay between the germline ends. CDR3 length equals 14 residues. Germline lookup yields CDR1 MNHEY and CDR2 SVGAGI. This CDR3 reads CASSYNPQGETQYF. DNA of the CDR3: TGTGCCAGCAGTTACAACCCTCAGGGGGAGACCCAGTACTTC.

The chain joins TRBV6-5 to TRBJ2-1, with 7 bases identical to TRBD1. This CDR3 comprises 14 residues. V dropped 2 bases and J dropped 3; count of bases not matched to a gene: 1. The germline gives CDR1 MNHEY, CDR2 SVGAGI. CDR3 in amino acids: CASSYNRGYNEQFF. The CDR3 nucleotides read TGTGCCAGCAGTTACAACAGGGGCTACAATGAGCAGTTCTTC.

V is TRBV19 and J is TRBJ2-7; 12 bases fit TRBD2. Per the germline V gene, CDR1 is LNHDA and CDR2 is SQIVND (reference sequence). This CDR3 region has 15 residues. V shed 7 bases, J shed 0 bases, and the junction held 4 bases outside the gene matches. The CDR3 DNA sequence: TGTGCCAGTAACCCGACTAGCGGGGGCTCCTACGAGCAGTACTTC. Its protein product is CASNPTSGGSYEQYF. Full variable domain (outside the CDR3, taken from reference TRBV19 and TRBJ2-7): DGGITQSPKYLFRKEGQNVTLSCEQNLNHDAMYWYRQDPGQGLRLIYYSQIVNDFQKGDIAEGYSVSREKKESFPLTVTSAQKNPTAFYLCASNPTSGGSYEQYFGPGTRLTVT.